Below, one T cell receptor beta chain is given with its context. This CDR3 region has 13 residues. Germline CDR1 reads MNHEY; CDR2 reads SVGAGI. V was trimmed by 7 bases and J by 1 base, leaving 11 bases between them. The study sampled blood at baseline, cycle 4 day 1, and cycle 7 day 1. This entry comes from a study of OX40 agonist ivuxolimab in advanced cancers. Sequencing was performed with immunoSEQ multiplex PCR; in TCRdb, only in-frame clones are kept and a portion is missing. The repertoire holds around 90,000 clones, with around 87% as singletons. The chain combines TRBV6-5 with TRBJ2-7; D is unclear. This receptor was taken from an adult with an advanced solid tumor such as melanoma, head and neck, liver or kidney cancer. The specimen comprised CD4+ or CD8+ T cells sorted from blood, sampled in a trial of the OX40 agonist ivuxolimab. CDR3 in amino acids: CASNHDGSYEQYF. The CDR3 DNA is TGTGCCAGCAATCACGACGGGTCCTACGAGCAGTACTTC.